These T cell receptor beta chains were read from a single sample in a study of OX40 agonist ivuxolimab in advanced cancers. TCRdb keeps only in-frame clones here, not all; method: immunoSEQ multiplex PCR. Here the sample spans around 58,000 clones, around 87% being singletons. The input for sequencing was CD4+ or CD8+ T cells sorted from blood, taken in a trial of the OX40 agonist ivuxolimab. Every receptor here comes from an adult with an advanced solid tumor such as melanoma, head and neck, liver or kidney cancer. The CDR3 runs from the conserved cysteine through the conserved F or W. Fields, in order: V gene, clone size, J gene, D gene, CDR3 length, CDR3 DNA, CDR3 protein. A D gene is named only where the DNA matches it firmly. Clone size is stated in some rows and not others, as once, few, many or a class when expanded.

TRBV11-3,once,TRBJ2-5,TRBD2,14,TGTGCCAGCAGCCGTACTAGCGGGAGAGAGACCCAGTACTTC,CASSRTSGRETQYF
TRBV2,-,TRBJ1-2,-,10,TGTGCCAGCAGTGTAGGGGGCTACACCTTC,CASSVGGYTF
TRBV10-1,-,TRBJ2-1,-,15,TGCGCCAGCAGTGAGTCAGGGCGCTCCTACAATGAGCAGTTCTTC,CASSESGRSYNEQFF
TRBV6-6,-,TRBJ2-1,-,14,TGTGCCAGCACGGGGTCGAGGTCCTACAATGAGCAGTTCTTC,CASTGSRSYNEQFF
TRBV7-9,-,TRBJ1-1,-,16,TGTGCCAGCAGCAAAGAAAAACTGACCGCGAAGCTTAGAGCTTTCTTT,CASSKEKLTAKLRAFF
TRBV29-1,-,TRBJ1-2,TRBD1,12,TGCAGCGTCGAGGACAGGGAGAGAGGCTACACCTTC,CSVEDRERGYTF
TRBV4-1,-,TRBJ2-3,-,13,TGCGCCAGCAGCCCAGTGGAGGGAGATACGCAGTATTTT,CASSPVEGDTQYF
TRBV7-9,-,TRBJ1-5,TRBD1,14,TGTGCCAGCAGCATTGACAGGGGCGGTCAGCCCCAGCATTTT,CASSIDRGGQPQHF
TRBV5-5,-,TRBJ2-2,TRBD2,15,TGTGCCAGCAGCTTATCGGCGGGGGACACCGGGGAGCTGTTTTTT,CASSLSAGDTGELFF
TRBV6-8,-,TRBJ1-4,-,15,TGTGCCAGCAGTTACGGGGTGTTCCATAATGAAAAACTGTTTTTT,CASSYGVFHNEKLFF
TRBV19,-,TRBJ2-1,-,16,TGTGCCAGTAGACCCCAACCCGGCGGGAAAGGCAATGAGCAGTTCTTC,CASRPQPGGKGNEQFF
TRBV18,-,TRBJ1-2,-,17,TGTGCCAGCTCACCACCGGGCTCGGCCCGTGGGGCTTATGGCTACACCTTC,CASSPPGSARGAYGYTF
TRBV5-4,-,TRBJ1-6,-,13,TGTGCCAGCAGGGAGGGGACTAATTCACCCCTCCACTTT,CASREGTNSPLHF
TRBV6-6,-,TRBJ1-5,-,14,TGTGCCAGCAGTTACGGTCAGGTTGGCCAGCCCCAGCATTTT,CASSYGQVGQPQHF
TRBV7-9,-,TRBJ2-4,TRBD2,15,TGTGCCAGCAGCTTAGGTAGCGGGGGGAAAAACATTCAGTACTTC,CASSLGSGGKNIQYF
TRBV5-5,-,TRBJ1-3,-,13,TGTGCCAGCAGCTTCAACTCTGGAAACACCATATATTTT,CASSFNSGNTIYF
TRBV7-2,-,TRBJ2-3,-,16,TGTGCCAGCAGCTACCGGTCCTTTTTAAGCACAGATACGCAGTATTTT,CASSYRSFLSTDTQYF
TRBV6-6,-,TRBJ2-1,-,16,TGTGCCAGCAGTTACGGAACAGGGTTGTTGCCTAATGAGCAGTTCTTC,CASSYGTGLLPNEQFF
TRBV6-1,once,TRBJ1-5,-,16,TGTGCCAGCAGTGAAGGGGAGAACTATAGCAATCAGCCCCAGCATTTT,CASSEGENYSNQPQHF
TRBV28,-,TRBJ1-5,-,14,TGTGCCAGCAGTTTTGGACACTTCAATCAGCCCCAGCATTTT,CASSFGHFNQPQHF
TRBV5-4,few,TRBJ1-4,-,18,TGTGCCAGCAGCCCCGTCGGAGGACAGCCCGCAACTAATGAAAAACTGTTTTTT,CASSPVGGQPATNEKLFF
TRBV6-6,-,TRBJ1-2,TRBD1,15,TGTGCCAGCAGTCAACAGGGGGATCTAAGTCATGGCTACACCTTC,CASSQQGDLSHGYTF
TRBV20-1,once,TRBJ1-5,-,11,TGCAGTGCTAGAGAAGCGGGATCCCAGCATTTT,CSAREAGSQHF
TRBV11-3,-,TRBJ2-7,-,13,TGTGCCAGCAGCTTGAGACGGGGGAGCGAGCAGTACTTC,CASSLRRGSEQYF
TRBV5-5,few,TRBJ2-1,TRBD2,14,TGTGCCAGCACCCTCAGACTAGCGGGGGGCTGGCAGTTCTTC,CASTLRLAGGWQFF
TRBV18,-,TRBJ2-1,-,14,TGTGCCAGCTCACCAGTAGGGAGGTGGGATGAGCAGTTCTTC,CASSPVGRWDEQFF
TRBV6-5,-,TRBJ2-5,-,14,TGTGCCAGCAGTTACAGCAGGGTTCGAGAGACCCAGTACTTC,CASSYSRVRETQYF
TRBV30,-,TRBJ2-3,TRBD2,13,TGTGCCTGGAGTGGTACCGGGAGGGTTACGCAGTATTTT,CAWSGTGRVTQYF
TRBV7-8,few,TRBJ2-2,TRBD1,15,TGTGCCAGCAGCCCCCGGACAGGGCGCACCGGGGAGCTGTTTTTT,CASSPRTGRTGELFF
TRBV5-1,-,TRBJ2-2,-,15,TGCGCCAGCAGCTTGGGGACGACGAACACCGGGGAGCTGTTTTTT,CASSLGTTNTGELFF
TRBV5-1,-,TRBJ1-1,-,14,TGCGCCAGCAGTACCGGGAGACAGGACACTGAAGCTTTCTTT,CASSTGRQDTEAFF
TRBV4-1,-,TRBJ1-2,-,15,TGCGCCAGCAGCCAAGGAGCGGCGCAAAACTATGGCTACACCTTC,CASSQGAAQNYGYTF
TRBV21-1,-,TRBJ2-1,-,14,TGTGCCAGCAGCCGCCCGGAGACCTACAATGAGCAGTTCTTC,CASSRPETYNEQFF
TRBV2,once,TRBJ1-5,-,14,TGTGCCAGCAGTGAGGTAGATAGCAATCAGCCCCAGCATTTT,CASSEVDSNQPQHF
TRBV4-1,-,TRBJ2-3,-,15,TGCGCCAGCAGCCCGGGACTCAAAAACACAGATACGCAGTATTTT,CASSPGLKNTDTQYF
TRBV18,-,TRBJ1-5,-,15,TGTGCCAGCTCACCAAATCAGGGAAGTTATCAGCCCCAGCATTTT,CASSPNQGSYQPQHF
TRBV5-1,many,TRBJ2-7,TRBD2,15,TGCGCCAGCAGCTTGTCTCGCGGGGGAATCTACGAGCAGTACTTC,CASSLSRGGIYEQYF
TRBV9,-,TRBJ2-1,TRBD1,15,TGTGCCAGCAGCGCTCTACAGGGGTCCTACAATGAGCAGTTCTTC,CASSALQGSYNEQFF
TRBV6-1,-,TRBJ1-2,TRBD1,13,TGTGCCAGCAGTCACAGGGGAGGAGAAGGCTACACCTTC,CASSHRGGEGYTF
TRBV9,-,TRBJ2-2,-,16,TGTGCCAGCAGCGTAGTTCCAGGTTCGAACACCGGGGAGCTGTTTTTT,CASSVVPGSNTGELFF
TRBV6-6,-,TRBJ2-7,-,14,TGTGCCAGCAGACCCCAGGGCGTATCCTACGAGCAGTACTTC,CASRPQGVSYEQYF
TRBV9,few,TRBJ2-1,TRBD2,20,TGTGCCAGCAGCGAGGGACTGGGACTAGCGGTGTCGAGCTCCTACAATGAGCAGTTCTTC,CASSEGLGLAVSSSYNEQFF
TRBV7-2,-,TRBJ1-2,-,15,TGTGCCAGCAGCTTACAGACAGGCGCTAACTATGGCTACACCTTC,CASSLQTGANYGYTF
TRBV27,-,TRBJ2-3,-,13,TGTGCCAGCAGAGGACCCATTACAGATACGCAGTATTTT,CASRGPITDTQYF
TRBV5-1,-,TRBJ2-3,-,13,TGCGCCAGCAGCTTAGGGAGCACAGATACGCAGTATTTT,CASSLGSTDTQYF
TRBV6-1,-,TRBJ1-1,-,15,TGTGCCAGCAGCCTAGGACGAAGGATGAACACTGAAGCTTTCTTT,CASSLGRRMNTEAFF
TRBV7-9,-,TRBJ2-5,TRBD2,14,TGTGCCAGCACCGGGACTAGCGTCGGAGAGACCCAGTACTTC,CASTGTSVGETQYF
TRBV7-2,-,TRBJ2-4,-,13,TGTGCCAGCAGCTACAGTTCCAAAAACATTCAGTACTTC,CASSYSSKNIQYF
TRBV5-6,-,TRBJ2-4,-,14,TGTGCCAGCAGCTTACAGGGAGGGGATTACATTCAGTACTTC,CASSLQGGDYIQYF
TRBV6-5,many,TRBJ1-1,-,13,TGTGCCAGCAGCAGCTACCTGAACACTGAAGCTTTCTTT,CASSSYLNTEAFF
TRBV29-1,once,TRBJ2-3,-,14,TGCAGCGTTGCAGATTGGCCCGGGTTAGATACGCAGTATTTT,CSVADWPGLDTQYF
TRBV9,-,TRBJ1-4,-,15,TGTGCCAGCAGCCTAAGCTCCAATCTCTTTGAAAAACTGTTTTTT,CASSLSSNLFEKLFF
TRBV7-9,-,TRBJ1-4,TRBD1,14,TGTGCCAGCAGGCCAACAGGGGCTAATGAAAAACTGTTTTTT,CASRPTGANEKLFF
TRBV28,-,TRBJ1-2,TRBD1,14,TGTGCCAGCAGTCGTGGAGGGGGCAACTATGGCTACACCTTC,CASSRGGGNYGYTF
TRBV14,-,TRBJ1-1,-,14,TGTGCCAGCAGCCAAGGAGGCGGGAACACTGAAGCTTTCTTT,CASSQGGGNTEAFF
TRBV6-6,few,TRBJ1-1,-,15,TGTGCCAGCAGGGGACCGGGCCAGGGAAACACTGAAGCTTTCTTT,CASRGPGQGNTEAFF
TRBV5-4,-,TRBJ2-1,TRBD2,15,TGTGCCAGCAGCCCTGGAGGCGGCGGGGGACTTGAGCAGTTCTTC,CASSPGGGGGLEQFF
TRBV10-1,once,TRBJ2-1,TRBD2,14,TGCGCCAGCAGTGAGTCTGTGGGAGGGAATGAGCAGTTCTTC,CASSESVGGNEQFF